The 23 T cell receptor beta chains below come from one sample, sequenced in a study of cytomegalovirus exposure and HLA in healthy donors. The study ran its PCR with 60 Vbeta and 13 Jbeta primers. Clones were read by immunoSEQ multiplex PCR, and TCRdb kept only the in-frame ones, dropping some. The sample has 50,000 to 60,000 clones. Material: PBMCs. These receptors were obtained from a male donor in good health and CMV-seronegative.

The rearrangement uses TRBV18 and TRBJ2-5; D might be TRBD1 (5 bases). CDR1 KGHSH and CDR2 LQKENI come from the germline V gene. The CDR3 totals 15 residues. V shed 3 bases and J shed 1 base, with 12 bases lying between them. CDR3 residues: CASSPFRDSQETQYF. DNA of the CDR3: TGTGCCAGCTCACCCTTTCGAGACAGCCAAGAGACCCAGTACTTC.

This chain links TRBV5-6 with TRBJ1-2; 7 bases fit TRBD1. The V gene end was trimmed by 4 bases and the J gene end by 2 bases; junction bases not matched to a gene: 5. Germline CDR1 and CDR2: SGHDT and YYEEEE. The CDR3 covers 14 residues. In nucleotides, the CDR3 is TGTGCCAGCAGCCCCGGACAGGCCAACTATGGCTACACCTTC. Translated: CASSPGQANYGYTF.

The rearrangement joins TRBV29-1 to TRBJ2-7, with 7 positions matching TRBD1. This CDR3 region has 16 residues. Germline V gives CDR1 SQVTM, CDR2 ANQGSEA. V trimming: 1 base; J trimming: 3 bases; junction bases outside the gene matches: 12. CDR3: CSVEGVVQGSDYEQYF. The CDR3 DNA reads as TGCAGCGTTGAAGGGGTCGTACAGGGGTCCGACTACGAGCAGTACTTC.

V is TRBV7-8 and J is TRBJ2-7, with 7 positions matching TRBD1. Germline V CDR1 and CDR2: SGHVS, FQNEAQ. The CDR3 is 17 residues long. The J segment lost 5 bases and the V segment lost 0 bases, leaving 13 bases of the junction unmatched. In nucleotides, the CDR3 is TGTGCCAGCAGCTTAGCGCGATCAAGACAGGGAAGGGACGAGCAGTACTTC. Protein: CASSLARSRQGRDEQYF.

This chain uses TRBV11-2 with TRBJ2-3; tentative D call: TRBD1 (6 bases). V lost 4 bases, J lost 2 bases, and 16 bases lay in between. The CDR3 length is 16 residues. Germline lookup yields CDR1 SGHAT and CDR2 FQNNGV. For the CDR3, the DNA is TGTGCCAGCAGCTCGATCCAGGGGCGAGACACAGATACGCAGTATTTT. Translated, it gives CASSSIQGRDTDTQYF.

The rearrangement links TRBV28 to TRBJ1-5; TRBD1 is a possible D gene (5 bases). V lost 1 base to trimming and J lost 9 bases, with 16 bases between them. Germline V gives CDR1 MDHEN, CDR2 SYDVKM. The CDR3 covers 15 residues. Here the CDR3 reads CASSLSFRAQRPQHF. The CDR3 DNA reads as TGTGCCAGCAGTTTATCATTCAGGGCCCAAAGGCCCCAGCATTTT.

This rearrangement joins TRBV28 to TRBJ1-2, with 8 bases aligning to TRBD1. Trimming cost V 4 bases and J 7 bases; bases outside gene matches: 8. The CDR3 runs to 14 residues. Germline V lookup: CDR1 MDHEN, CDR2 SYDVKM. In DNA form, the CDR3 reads TGTGCCAGCAGTTATATCGACAGGGGATCTGGCTACACCTTC. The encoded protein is CASSYIDRGSGYTF.

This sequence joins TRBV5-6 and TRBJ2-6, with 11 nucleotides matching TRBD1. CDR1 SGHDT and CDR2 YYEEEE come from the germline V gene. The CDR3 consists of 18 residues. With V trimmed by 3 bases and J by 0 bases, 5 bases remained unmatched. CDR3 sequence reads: CASSWTGGAYSGANVLTF. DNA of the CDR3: TGTGCCAGCAGCTGGACAGGGGGCGCTTACTCTGGGGCCAACGTCCTGACTTTC.

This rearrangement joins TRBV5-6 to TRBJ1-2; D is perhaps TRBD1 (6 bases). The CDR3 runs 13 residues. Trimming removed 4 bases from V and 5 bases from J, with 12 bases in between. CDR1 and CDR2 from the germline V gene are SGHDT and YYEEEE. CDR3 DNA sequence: TGTGCCAGCAGCCAACCCGACAGGTATGGCTACACCTTC. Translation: CASSQPDRYGYTF.

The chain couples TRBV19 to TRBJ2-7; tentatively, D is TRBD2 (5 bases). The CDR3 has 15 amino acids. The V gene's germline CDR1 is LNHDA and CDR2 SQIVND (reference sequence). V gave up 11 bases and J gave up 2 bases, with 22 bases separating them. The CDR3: CAQNGVEETAYEQYF. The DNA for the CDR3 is TGTGCCCAAAACGGGGTTGAGGAGACGGCCTACGAGCAGTACTTC.

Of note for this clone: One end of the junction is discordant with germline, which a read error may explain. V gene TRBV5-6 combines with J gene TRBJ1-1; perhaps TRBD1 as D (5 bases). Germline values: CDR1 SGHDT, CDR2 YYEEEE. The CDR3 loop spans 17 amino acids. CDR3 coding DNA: TGTGCCGGCAGCTTGGGGGGGGAGATGGGGGGATTCACTGAAGCTTTCTTT. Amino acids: CAGSLGGEMGGFTEAFF.

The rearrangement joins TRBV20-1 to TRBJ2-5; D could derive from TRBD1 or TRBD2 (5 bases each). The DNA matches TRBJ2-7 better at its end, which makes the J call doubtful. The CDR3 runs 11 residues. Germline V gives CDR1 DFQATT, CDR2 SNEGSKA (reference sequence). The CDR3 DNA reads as TGCAGTGCCGAGCTTGGGGGCGAGCAGTACTTC. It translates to CSAELGGEQYF.

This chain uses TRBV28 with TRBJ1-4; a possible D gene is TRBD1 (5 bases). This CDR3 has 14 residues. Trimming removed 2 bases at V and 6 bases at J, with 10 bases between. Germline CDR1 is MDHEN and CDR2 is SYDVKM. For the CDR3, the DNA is TGTGCCAGCAGTTTAGGCCGGGACTATGAAAAACTGTTTTTT. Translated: CASSLGRDYEKLFF.

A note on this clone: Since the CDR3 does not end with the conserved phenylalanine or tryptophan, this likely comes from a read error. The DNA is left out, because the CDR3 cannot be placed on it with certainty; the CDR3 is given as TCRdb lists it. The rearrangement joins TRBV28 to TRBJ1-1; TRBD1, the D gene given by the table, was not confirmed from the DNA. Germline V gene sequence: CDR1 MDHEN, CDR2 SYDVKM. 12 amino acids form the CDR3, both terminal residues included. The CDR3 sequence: CASSGQGPPAFV.

CDR3 sequence: CASSIGVGQGGEAFF. CDR3 nucleotides: TGTGCCAGTAGTATAGGTGTCGGGCAGGGGGGTGAAGCTTTCTTT. The chain recombines TRBV19 with TRBJ1-1; TRBD1 matches 7 bases. Germline CDR1 reads LNHDA; CDR2 reads SQIVND (reference sequence). The CDR3 has 15 amino acids. V was pared by 1 base and J by 7 bases, with 9 bases of the junction left unmatched.

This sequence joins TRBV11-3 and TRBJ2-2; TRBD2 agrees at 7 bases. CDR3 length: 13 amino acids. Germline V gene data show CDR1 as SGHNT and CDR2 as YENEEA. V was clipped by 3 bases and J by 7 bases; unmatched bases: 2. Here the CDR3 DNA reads TGTGCCAGCAGCTTCGGACTAGGCGGGGAGCTGTTTTTT. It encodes CASSFGLGGELFF.

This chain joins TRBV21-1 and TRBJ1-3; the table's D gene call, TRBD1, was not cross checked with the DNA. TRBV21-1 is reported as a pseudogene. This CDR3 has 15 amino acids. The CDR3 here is CASSTWTGAWNTIYF. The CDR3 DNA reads TGTGCCAGCAGCACCTGGACAGGAGCATGGAACACCATATATTTT.

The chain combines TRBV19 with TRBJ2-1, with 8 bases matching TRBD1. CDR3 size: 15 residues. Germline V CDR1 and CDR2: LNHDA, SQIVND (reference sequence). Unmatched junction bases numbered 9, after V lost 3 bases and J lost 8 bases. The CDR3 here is CASSIPPQGVHEQFF. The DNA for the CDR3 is TGTGCCAGTAGTATCCCTCCACAGGGGGTCCATGAGCAGTTCTTC.

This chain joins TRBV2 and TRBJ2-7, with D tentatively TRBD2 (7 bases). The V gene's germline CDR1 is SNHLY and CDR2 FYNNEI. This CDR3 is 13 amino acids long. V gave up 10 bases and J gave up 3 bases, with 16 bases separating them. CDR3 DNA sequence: TGTGCCACTCTAGGGGGGGCCGGCTACGAGCAGTACTTC. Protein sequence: CATLGGAGYEQYF. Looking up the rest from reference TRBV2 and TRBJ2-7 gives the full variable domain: EPEVTQTPSHQVTQMGQEVILRCVPISNHLYFYWYRQILGQKVEFLVSFYNNEISEKSEIFDDQFSVERPDGSNFTLKIRSTKLEDSAMYFCATLGGAGYEQYFGPGTRLTVT.

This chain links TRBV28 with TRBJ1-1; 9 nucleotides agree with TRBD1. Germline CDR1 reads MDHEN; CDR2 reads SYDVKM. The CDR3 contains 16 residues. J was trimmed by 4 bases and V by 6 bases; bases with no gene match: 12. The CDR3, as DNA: TGTGCCAGCAGGAGTGGACAGGGGACGGCCGGCACTGAAGCTTTCTTT. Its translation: CASRSGQGTAGTEAFF.

This CDR3 is CASSLAFAGGRDTQYF. The DNA of the CDR3 is TGTGCCAGCAGCTTAGCGTTTGCGGGGGGAAGAGATACGCAGTATTTT. The chain combines TRBV7-2 with TRBJ2-3; the match to TRBD2 covers 8 bases. Germline CDR1 is SGHTA and CDR2 is FQGNSA. Unmatched junction bases numbered 7, after V lost 0 bases and J lost 5 bases. This CDR3 spans 16 amino acids.

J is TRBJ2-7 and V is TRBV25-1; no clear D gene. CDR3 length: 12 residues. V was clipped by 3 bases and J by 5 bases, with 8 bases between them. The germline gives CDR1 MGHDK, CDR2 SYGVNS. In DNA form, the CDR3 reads TGTGCCAGCAGTGAGGGCTATCACGAGCAGTACTTC. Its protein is CASSEGYHEQYF.

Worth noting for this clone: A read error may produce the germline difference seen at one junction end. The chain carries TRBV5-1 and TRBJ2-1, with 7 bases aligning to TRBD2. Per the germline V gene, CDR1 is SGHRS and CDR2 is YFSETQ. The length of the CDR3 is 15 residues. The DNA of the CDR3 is TGCGCCAGCAGCTTGAGCGGGATCTCCGACAATGAGCAGTTCTTC. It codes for CASSLSGISDNEQFF.